This entry lists 20 T cell receptor beta chains sequenced from one sample in a study of T cells in Graves' hyperthyroidism and ophthalmopathy. Using RNA transcripts as the source, TCR beta CDR3 regions were amplified. Primed by the HTBI set, a first-round RT-PCR was run on the TCR CDR3. TCRdb re-analysed the multiplex PCR reads in MiXCR, keeping a single row per CDR3 protein. The sample yields some 490,000 distinct CDR3 sequences, 22% seen once. Sequencing used blood. The receptors originated from a woman in her 70s with Graves' ophthalmopathy.

V and J are TRBV5-1 and TRBJ2-5; D is ambiguous. The germline V and J ends were trimmed by 2 bases and 3 bases, with 11 bases remaining between them. There are 14 residues in the CDR3. Germline V lookup: CDR1 SGHRS, CDR2 YFSETQ. CDR3 in DNA: TGCGCCAGCAGCTTAACGCCCGCCGAAGAGACCCAGTACTTC. Protein product: CASSLTPAEETQYF.

This chain uses TRBV3-1 with TRBJ1-6; D is unresolved. The CDR3 has 14 amino acids. CDR1 is LGHDT, CDR2 YNNKEL, per germline (reference sequence). V lost 4 bases and J lost 8, with 12 bases in between. The CDR3 region is CASSPIDGYSPLHF. The CDR3 region has the DNA TGTGCCAGCAGCCCAATTGATGGTTATTCACCCCTCCACTTT. Looking up the rest from reference TRBV3-1 and TRBJ1-6 gives the full variable domain: DTAVSQTPKYLVTQMGNDKSIKCEQNLGHDTMYWYKQDSKKFLKIMFSYNNKELIINETVPNRFSPKSPDKAHLNLHINSLELGDSAVYFCASSPIDGYSPLHFGNGTRLTVT.

J is TRBJ1-4 and V is TRBV5-5; D gene uncertain. V was trimmed by 2 bases and J by 6 bases, leaving 11 bases between them. This CDR3 spans 14 amino acids. Looked up from germline, CDR1 is SGHKS and CDR2 is YYEKEE (reference sequence). CDR3 nucleotides: TGTGCCAGCAGCTTCCCGGCCGGGGATGAAAAACTGTTTTTT. As protein: CASSFPAGDEKLFF.

This clonotype showed up many times. The CDR3 DNA sequence: TGCAGTGCTAGAGATGACGGTCGCACAGATACGCAGTATTTT. Its protein product is CSARDDGRTDTQYF. V and J are TRBV20-1 and TRBJ2-3; D gene ambiguous. Trimming removed 0 bases at V and 1 base at J, with 8 bases between. Per the germline V gene, CDR1 is DFQATT and CDR2 is SNEGSKA (reference sequence). The CDR3 sequence is 14 residues long.

The chain carries TRBV6-1 and TRBJ1-2, with unresolved D. The CDR3 extends over 17 amino acids. Germline CDR1 and CDR2: MNHNS and SASEGT. The V end was cut by 6 bases, the J end by 1 base, with 21 bases between. This CDR3 is CASSYRSTGTFNYGYTF. CDR3 DNA sequence: TGTGCCAGCAGCTACAGATCCACGGGAACTTTTAACTATGGCTACACCTTC.

The chain recombines TRBV28 with TRBJ2-3; 9 nucleotides agree with TRBD2. The CDR3 has 16 residues. Losses at the gene ends were 4 bases for V and 5 bases for J; bases not matched to a gene: 10. CDR1 is MDHEN, CDR2 SYDVKM, per germline. As DNA, the CDR3 is TGTGCCAGCAGTTCCCCAGGCGGGAGGGCCCGAGATACGCAGTATTTT. Translated, it gives CASSSPGGRARDTQYF.

The chain couples TRBV20-1 to TRBJ2-3, with 9 positions matching TRBD2. This CDR3 spans 14 amino acids. V shed 5 bases and J 4 bases; nucleotides not matched to a gene: 7. The germline V gene encodes CDR1 DFQATT and CDR2 SNEGSKA (reference sequence). Here the CDR3 reads CSAPGTSTADTQYF. CDR3 in DNA: TGCAGTGCTCCCGGGACTAGCACAGCAGATACGCAGTATTTT.

This clonotype turned up a few times. One junction end disagrees with the germline gene, perhaps due to a read error. The rearrangement joins TRBV20-1 to TRBJ1-5; no clear D. Germline V gives CDR1 DFQATT, CDR2 SNEGSKA (reference sequence). This CDR3 comprises 12 residues. The CDR3 coding sequence is TGCAGTGCCACCCTGCGTAATCGGCCCCAGCATTTT. Protein product: CSATLRNRPQHF.

This clonotype was picked up a small number of times. The J gene is TRBJ2-5, the V gene TRBV30; D assignment may be TRBD1 or TRBD2 (5 bases each). V shed 4 bases and J shed 4 bases, with 16 bases lying between them. The CDR3 length is 14 residues. Germline V gene lookup returns CDR1 GTSNPN and CDR2 SVGIG (reference sequence). CDR3 protein: CAWKRDPSGETQYF. CDR3 DNA: TGTGCCTGGAAACGGGACCCCAGTGGAGAGACCCAGTACTTC.

This clonotype has a handful of counts. V and J are TRBV28 and TRBJ2-1; D unclear. The CDR3 covers 14 residues. V lost 3 bases to trimming and J lost 2 bases, with 8 bases between them. Germline values: CDR1 MDHEN, CDR2 SYDVKM. The CDR3 bases are TGTGCCAGCAGTTTCCAGGCTCCCTACAATGAGCAGTTCTTC. This codes for CASSFQAPYNEQFF.

This clonotype was counted only a few times. CDR3: CASSQIAVGPFPYEQYF. Here the CDR3 DNA reads TGTGCCAGCAGCCAAATCGCAGTCGGGCCTTTCCCATACGAGCAGTACTTC. V is TRBV3-1 and J is TRBJ2-7; D gene uncertain. The CDR3 has 17 amino acids. Trimming removed 2 bases from V and 4 bases from J, with 21 bases in between. CDR1 is LGHDT and CDR2 is YNNKEL in the germline V gene (reference sequence).

V and J are TRBV12-5 and TRBJ2-1; possibly TRBD2 for D (5 bases). CDR3 length: 18 amino acids. The germline V and J ends were trimmed by 4 bases and 3 bases, with 22 bases remaining between them. Germline loops: CDR1 LGHNT, CDR2 FRNRAP. This CDR3 reads CASGSTPSATRGYNEQFF. The DNA of the CDR3 is TGTGCTAGTGGTTCCACACCCTCTGCGACTCGGGGCTACAATGAGCAGTTCTTC.

The chain uses TRBV20-1 and TRBJ2-2; TRBD1 matches at 8 bases. This CDR3 contains 14 residues. Trimming removed 6 bases from V and 5 bases from J; junction bases left unmatched: 8. Germline CDR1 is DFQATT and CDR2 is SNEGSKA (reference sequence). CDR3 coding DNA: TGCAGTGCAAAGCAGGGGGCGCAGACCGGGGAGCTGTTTTTT. This sequence encodes CSAKQGAQTGELFF.

This clonotype was observed at least ten times. The chain employs TRBV12-3 or TRBV12-4 and TRBJ1-2; D might be TRBD1 (5 bases). The CDR3 covers 16 residues. Trimming removed 5 bases from V and 3 bases from J, with 19 bases in between. The CDR3 reads CASSNVFDSSYYGYTF. Written as DNA, the CDR3 is TGTGCCAGCAGTAATGTATTCGACAGTTCTTACTATGGCTACACCTTC.

This clonotype has a handful of counts. J is TRBJ2-3 and V is TRBV5-1; weak D call: TRBD1 (5 bases). The CDR3 extends over 12 amino acids. The germline V and J ends were trimmed by 4 bases and 7 bases, with 10 bases remaining between them. Germline V CDR1 and CDR2: SGHRS, YFSETQ. CDR3 bases: TGCGCCAGCAGCAATGACAGAAATACGCAGTATTTT. Translating it yields CASSNDRNTQYF.

This chain links TRBV3-1 with TRBJ1-5, with D perhaps matching TRBD1 (5 bases). Germline V CDR1 and CDR2: LGHDT, YNNKEL (reference sequence). This CDR3 is 15 amino acids long. V was pared by 2 bases and J by 3 bases, with 11 bases between. The CDR3 sequence: CASSQNRQPNQPQHF. CDR3 sequence (DNA): TGTGCCAGCAGCCAAAACCGACAGCCCAATCAGCCCCAGCATTTT.

This clonotype was detected only a few times. The rearrangement uses TRBV3-1 and TRBJ2-7; 7 positions match TRBD2. The J segment lost 6 bases and the V segment lost 3 bases, leaving 8 bases of the junction unmatched. CDR3 length equals 14 residues. Germline V gene lookup returns CDR1 LGHDT and CDR2 YNNKEL (reference sequence). The CDR3 loop is CASSQGGGPREQYF. As DNA, the CDR3 is TGTGCCAGCAGCCAGGGGGGAGGGCCACGCGAGCAGTACTTC.

This clonotype was seen repeatedly, ten times or more. This rearrangement joins TRBV20-1 to TRBJ2-7, with 7 bases fitting TRBD2. The CDR3 loop spans 12 amino acids. Losses at the gene ends were 3 bases for V and 6 bases for J; bases not matched to a gene: 5. Germline CDR1 reads DFQATT; CDR2 reads SNEGSKA (reference sequence). CDR3 residues: CSASRLASEQYF. As DNA, the CDR3 is TGCAGTGCTAGTCGACTAGCTAGCGAGCAGTACTTC.

This clonotype was found many times. The V gene is TRBV28, the J gene TRBJ1-5; possibly TRBD1 for D (5 bases). The CDR3 totals 22 residues. Germline CDR1 and CDR2: MDHEN and SYDVKM. V was shortened by 4 bases and J by 1 base, with 32 bases between the two germline ends. The CDR3 nucleotides read TGTGCCAGCAGTTCCTTGTGGGGCGAGTCGGTCAGGGTCTTAAAGAGCAATCAGCCCCAGCATTTT. Translation: CASSSLWGESVRVLKSNQPQHF.

This clonotype was seen a handful of times. The chain carries TRBV5-1 and TRBJ2-7, with 9 bases matching TRBD2. The J segment lost 1 base and the V segment lost 3 bases, leaving 8 bases of the junction unmatched. This CDR3 contains 16 residues. Per germline, CDR1 SGHRS and CDR2 YFSETQ. This CDR3 is CASSSRAGGDSYEQYF. CDR3 coding DNA: TGCGCCAGCAGCTCTAGAGCGGGAGGCGATTCCTACGAGCAGTACTTC.